Below, 20 T cell receptor beta chains from the same sample are listed, as sequenced in a study of identical twins. TCRdb passed the 5' RACE reads through MiXCR, listing each CDR3 protein once. The sample contains over 200,000 distinct CDR3 sequences, 6.5% of which appear only once. This same sample was also part of a study on T cells expressing NK-cell markers.

Sequencing used CD8+ T cells sorted from blood. These receptors originate from a woman aged 18-30 years in good health.

This clonotype occurred many times. The chain combines TRBV9 with TRBJ2-1; D is possibly TRBD2 (5 bases). The CDR3 loop spans 15 amino acids. Deletions cut 4 bases from V and 2 bases from J, with 13 bases between. Germline V gene lookup returns CDR1 SGDLS and CDR2 YYNGEE. CDR3 DNA: TGTGCCAGCAGCACTCGGGGTGAGGCCTACAATGAGCAGTTCTTC. Translation gives CASSTRGEAYNEQFF.

This clonotype has a count of ten or more. In nucleotides, the CDR3 is TGCAGCGTTGTGTTGGTGGGGGAAGGCTACGAGCAGTACTTC. It is translated as CSVVLVGEGYEQYF. The V and J genes are TRBV29-1 and TRBJ2-7, with D possibly being TRBD1 or TRBD2 (5 bases each). Germline-derived CDR1 and CDR2 are SQVTM and ANQGSEA. The CDR3 runs 14 residues. V was clipped by 4 bases and J by 3 bases, with 16 bases between them.

This clonotype was found a few times. The V call is TRBV2, the J call TRBJ1-5, with a tentative D call TRBD1 (5 bases). Germline V gene lookup returns CDR1 SNHLY and CDR2 FYNNEI. CDR3 length: 16 residues. V lost 0 bases to trimming and J lost 0 bases, with 9 bases between them. The CDR3 nucleotides read TGTGCCAGCAGTGAAGCGGGGCAATATAGCAATCAGCCCCAGCATTTT. Amino acid sequence: CASSEAGQYSNQPQHF.

This chain connects TRBV3-1 to TRBJ2-3; tentatively, D is TRBD2 (6 bases). V was clipped by 4 bases and J by 3 bases, with 17 bases between them. The CDR3 contains 16 residues. Germline V CDR1 and CDR2: LGHDT, YNNKEL (reference sequence). In DNA, the CDR3 is TGTGCCAGCAGCCCGCAAGGGCGGGATGGAACAGATACGCAGTATTTT. Translated: CASSPQGRDGTDTQYF.

This clonotype was counted at least ten times. The chain couples TRBV7-9 to TRBJ1-2; D is unresolved. V was pared by 3 bases and J by 4 bases, with 9 bases between. The CDR3 has 13 residues. Germline CDR1 SEHNR, CDR2 FQNEAQ (reference sequence). CDR3 residues: CASSLGSSYGYTF. CDR3 coding DNA: TGTGCCAGCAGCTTGGGCAGTTCCTATGGCTACACCTTC. The entire variable domain, with the rest obtained from reference TRBV7-9 and TRBJ1-2, is as follows: DTGVSQNPRHKITKRGQNVTFRCDPISEHNRLYWYRQTLGQGPEFLTYFQNEAQLEKSRLLSDRFSAERPKGSFSTLEIQRTEQGDSAMYLCASSLGSSYGYTFGSGTRLTVV.

Ten or more counts support this clonotype. The chain recombines TRBV12-3 or TRBV12-4 with TRBJ2-1; possibly TRBD2 for D (7 bases). Trimming took 10 bases from V and 0 from J, leaving 16 bases between them. The CDR3 loop spans 15 amino acids. The DNA of the CDR3 is TGTGCCATCCGGGGGGCAGACAGCTCCTACAATGAGCAGTTCTTC. It yields the protein CAIRGADSSYNEQFF.

This clonotype turned up a few times. The chain combines TRBV15 with TRBJ2-1; possibly TRBD2 for D (6 bases). Germline CDR1 reads LNHNV; CDR2 reads YYDKDF (reference sequence). The CDR3 is 13 amino acids. The ends were cut back, 4 bases at V and 8 bases at J, with 12 bases in the middle. The CDR3 DNA reads as TGTGCCACCAGCATCGCGGGGCCCTATGAGCAGTTCTTC. Translated: CATSIAGPYEQFF.

This clonotype was detected ten times or more. CDR3 bases: TGTGCCAGCAGCACCCGGGACAGGGGGGCAACTAATGAAAAACTGTTTTTT. This sequence encodes CASSTRDRGATNEKLFF. The V call is TRBV12-3 or TRBV12-4, the J call TRBJ1-4; 11 positions match TRBD1. The CDR3 runs to 17 residues. V was pared by 6 bases and J by 0 bases, with 6 bases of the junction left unmatched.

This clonotype has ten or more counts. This rearrangement joins TRBV5-5 to TRBJ2-1, with D maybe TRBD1 (6 bases). V lost 1 base and J lost 6, with 14 bases in between. The V gene's germline CDR1 is SGHKS and CDR2 YYEKEE (reference sequence). The CDR3 has 15 amino acids. In DNA form, the CDR3 reads TGTGCCAGCAGCTTGAGACAGGTCGTATCCAATGAGCAGTTCTTC. Residues: CASSLRQVVSNEQFF. Variable domain in full (rest from reference TRBV5-5 and TRBJ2-1): DAGVTQSPTHLIKTRGQQVTLRCSPISGHKSVSWYQQVLGQGPQFIFQYYEKEERGRGNFPDRFSARQFPNYSSELNVNALLLGDSALYLCASSLRQVVSNEQFFGPGTRLTVL.

This chain connects TRBV27 to TRBJ2-7, with 9 positions matching TRBD1. Germline trimming cut 5 bases from V and 6 bases from J; bases unmatched to any gene: 5. Germline CDR1 and CDR2: MNHEY and SMNVEV (reference sequence). This CDR3 is 13 amino acids long. The CDR3 DNA follows: TGTGCCAGCAGTATAGGACAGGGGTTCGAGCAGTACTTC. Encoded protein: CASSIGQGFEQYF.

This clonotype was seen a few times. The chain is built from TRBV5-1 and TRBJ1-1; D is unclear. This CDR3 comprises 14 residues. V was cut by 4 bases and J by 2 bases, with 12 bases left in between. The germline V gene has CDR1 SGHRS and CDR2 YFSETQ. CDR3: CASSVEVFNTEAFF. The CDR3 DNA reads as TGCGCCAGCAGCGTAGAGGTTTTTAACACTGAAGCTTTCTTT.

The gene calls are TRBV5-1 and TRBJ2-7; D remains ambiguous. This CDR3 contains 16 residues. Trimming cost V 0 bases and J 4 bases, with 17 bases left between them. Germline loops: CDR1 SGHRS, CDR2 YFSETQ. CDR3 protein: CASSLDRAGTQYEQYF. CDR3 in DNA: TGCGCCAGCAGCTTGGATCGGGCAGGAACTCAATACGAGCAGTACTTC.

The table lists this clonotype with a few counts. The chain has TRBV10-2 and TRBJ1-1; D ambiguous. CDR1 WSHSY and CDR2 SAAADI come from the germline V gene. This CDR3 region has 12 residues. The V end was cut by 7 bases, the J end by 0 bases, with 6 bases between. CDR3 coding DNA: TGCGCCAGCAACGAATTGAACACTGAAGCTTTCTTT. It is translated as CASNELNTEAFF.

In its sample, this clonotype was seen a few times. V and J are TRBV5-6 and TRBJ2-4; D is possibly TRBD1 or TRBD2 (6 bases each). Trimming took 7 bases from V and 0 from J, leaving 11 bases between them. From germline, CDR1 is SGHDT and CDR2 YYEEEE. The CDR3 spans 14 residues. CDR3 loop: CASGGTLAKNIQYF. The CDR3 nucleotides are TGTGCCAGCGGCGGGACATTAGCCAAAAACATTCAGTACTTC.

The chain has TRBV12-3 or TRBV12-4 and TRBJ1-1; TRBD1 is a possible D gene (6 bases). Trimming stripped 7 bases from V and 6 bases from J, with 21 bases between. This CDR3 spans 15 amino acids. The CDR3, as DNA: TGTGCCAGCACTCTACTTACCCGCGAGGGGGCTGAAGCTTTCTTT. Translating gives CASTLLTREGAEAFF.

This clonotype occurred many times. V and J are TRBV12-3 or TRBV12-4 and TRBJ2-7; D gene ambiguous. V shed 3 bases and J shed 2 bases, with 11 bases lying between them. This CDR3 is 14 amino acids long. This chain's CDR3 is CASSFGLLPYEQYF. CDR3 nucleotide sequence: TGTGCCAGCAGTTTCGGCCTCCTACCCTACGAGCAGTACTTC.

This clonotype was counted ten times or more. The CDR3 sequence is CASSRRSGGVEDTQYF. The CDR3 DNA reads TGTGCCAGCAGCAGGCGGTCCGGGGGGGTGGAAGATACGCAGTATTTT. The V gene is TRBV2, the J gene TRBJ2-3, with TRBD2 matching 8 bases. The CDR3 loop spans 16 amino acids. The V gene end was trimmed by 6 bases and the J gene end by 5 bases; junction bases not matched to a gene: 13. CDR1 is SNHLY and CDR2 is FYNNEI in the germline V gene.

This clonotype has at least ten counts. The chain's CDR3 is CASSLATGYEQYF. The CDR3 DNA reads as TGTGCCAGCAGCTTAGCCACGGGGTACGAGCAGTACTTC. The rearrangement links TRBV7-9 to TRBJ2-7; a weak D match, TRBD2 (5 bases). V was trimmed by 0 bases and J by 4 bases, leaving 7 bases between them. Germline assignment: CDR1 SEHNR and CDR2 FQNEAQ (reference sequence). The CDR3 is 13 residues long.

In its sample, this clonotype was seen many times. The V and J genes are TRBV7-2 and TRBJ2-7, with D possibly TRBD1 on 6 matching bases. The germline gives CDR1 SGHTA, CDR2 FQGNSA. The CDR3 covers 12 residues. Deletions cut 6 bases from V and 6 bases from J, with 12 bases between. As DNA, the CDR3 is TGTGCCAGCAGAAAAGGGGGTAGCGAGCAGTACTTC. It translates to CASRKGGSEQYF.

The table lists this clonotype with a few counts. This chain uses TRBV28 with TRBJ2-7, with TRBD1 identical over 8 bases. CDR3 length equals 17 residues. V shed 8 bases, J shed 2 bases, and the junction held 17 bases outside the gene matches. Germline V gene data show CDR1 as MDHEN and CDR2 as SYDVKM. The DNA for the CDR3 is TGTGCCAGCTCCTTGAGGACCCGGGACAGGCAACCCTACGAGCAGTACTTC. Its translation is CASSLRTRDRQPYEQYF.